This TCR beta chain was obtained from a study of response to subunit inactivated influenza vaccine. Deletions cut 6 bases from V and 4 bases from J, with 15 bases between. The CDR3 spans 14 residues. CDR1 is MNHNS and CDR2 is SASEGT in the germline V gene. This clonotype has just a few counts. TCRdb passed the RT-PCR reads through MiXCR, listing each CDR3 protein once. This sample yields around 540,000 distinct CDR3 sequences, of which 10% to 15% are seen a single time; 9.5% to 13% belongs to the top ten. The input for sequencing was PBMCs from blood, taken on the day of vaccination. The chain carries TRBV6-1 and TRBJ1-2; tentatively, D is TRBD1 (6 bases). This clonotype was obtained from a man between 50 and 59 years old who received an inactivated influenza vaccine. The CDR3 reads CASRPLGTSYGYTF. The CDR3 DNA reads as TGTGCCAGCAGGCCTCTCGGGACATCCTATGGCTACACCTTC.